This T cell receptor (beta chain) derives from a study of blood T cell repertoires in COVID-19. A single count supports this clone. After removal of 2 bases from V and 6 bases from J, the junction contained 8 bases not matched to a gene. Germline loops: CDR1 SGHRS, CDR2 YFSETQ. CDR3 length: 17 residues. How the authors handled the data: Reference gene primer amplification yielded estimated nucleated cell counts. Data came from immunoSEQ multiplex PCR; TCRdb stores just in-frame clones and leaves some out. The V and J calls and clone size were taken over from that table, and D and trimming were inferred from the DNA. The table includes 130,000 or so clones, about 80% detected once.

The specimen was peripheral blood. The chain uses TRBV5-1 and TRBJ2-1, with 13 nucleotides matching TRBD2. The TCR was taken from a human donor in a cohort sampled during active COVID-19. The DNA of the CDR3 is TGCGCCAGCAGCTTTTTGTCCGGGACTAGCGGGGTCAATGAGCAGTTCTTC. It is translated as CASSFLSGTSGVNEQFF.